Below are 7 T cell receptor beta chains sequenced from a single sample in a study of tumor-infiltrating lymphocytes in localized non-small cell lung cancer. Profiling relied on immunoSEQ multiplex PCR, and the TCRdb table lists in-frame clones only, not all of them. The sample has 21,000 or so clones, approximately 73% seen once. The specimen was lung tumor tissue. These receptors came from a human donor with non-small cell lung cancer.

This rearrangement joins TRBV25-1 to TRBJ2-5; a weak D match, TRBD1 (5 bases). This CDR3 contains 14 residues. Trimming removed 1 base from V and 6 bases from J, with 12 bases in between. Germline V gene lookup returns CDR1 MGHDK and CDR2 SYGVNS. CDR3 sequence: CASSELGQSKTQYF. The DNA for the CDR3 is TGTGCCAGCAGTGAATTGGGGCAGTCAAAGACCCAGTACTTC.

The chain couples TRBV4-1 to TRBJ1-5; 8 bases are a match to TRBD1. V gave up 3 bases and J gave up 0 bases; unmatched junction bases: 7. The CDR3 runs to 17 residues. From germline, CDR1 is MGHRA and CDR2 YSYEKL. The CDR3 DNA reads TGCGCCAGCAGCCAGGGAGGGGGACAGGATAGCAATCAGCCCCAGCATTTT. This codes for CASSQGGGQDSNQPQHF.

This clone has only one observation. V is TRBV5-1 and J is TRBJ1-1; possibly TRBD1 for D (5 bases). CDR1 SGHRS and CDR2 YFSETQ come from the germline V gene. CDR3 size: 12 residues. The ends were cut back, 6 bases at V and 6 bases at J, with 12 bases in the middle. In DNA, the CDR3 is TGCGCCAGCAAGGGGCAGATCTCTGAAGCTTTCTTT. Its translation is CASKGQISEAFF.

The chain links TRBV30 to TRBJ1-2; D gene ambiguous. The CDR3 spans 12 residues. Between the trimmed V and J ends, which lost 0 bases and 6 bases, there was a span of 8 bases. Per the germline V gene, CDR1 is GTSNPN and CDR2 is SVGIG (reference sequence). This chain's CDR3 is CAWSVQGDGYTF. Written as DNA, the CDR3 is TGTGCCTGGAGTGTACAAGGCGATGGCTACACCTTC.

The rearrangement joins TRBV5-4 to TRBJ2-5, with D perhaps matching TRBD1 or TRBD2 (6 bases each). Trimming cost V 6 bases and J 2 bases, with 17 bases left between them. The CDR3 is 15 amino acids. Germline CDR1 and CDR2: SGHNT and YYREEE (reference sequence). CDR3 protein: CASKTEGGRQETQYF. The CDR3 nucleotides read TGTGCCAGCAAGACTGAGGGGGGCCGACAAGAGACCCAGTACTTC.

The table lists this clone with a few counts. The chain carries TRBV7-2 and TRBJ2-3; D possibly corresponds to TRBD1 (6 bases). This CDR3 has 16 residues. V was cut by 4 bases and J by 2 bases, with 16 bases left in between. Germline V gene lookup returns CDR1 SGHTA and CDR2 FQGNSA. The CDR3 region is CASSSGFGTTTDTQYF. The CDR3 nucleotides are TGTGCCAGCAGCTCGGGTTTCGGGACAACCACAGATACGCAGTATTTT.

V is TRBV7-2 and J is TRBJ1-4; 7 positions match TRBD1. This CDR3 comprises 16 residues. Germline CDR1 SGHTA, CDR2 FQGNSA. V dropped 5 bases and J dropped 1; count of bases not matched to a gene: 7. CDR3 in DNA: TGTGCCAGCAGCACCCGGGACAGCCGAACTAATGAAAAACTGTTTTTT. It yields the protein CASSTRDSRTNEKLFF. Full variable domain (missing parts from reference TRBV7-2 and TRBJ1-4): GAGVSQSPSNKVTEKGKDVELRCDPISGHTALYWYRQSLGQGLEFLIYFQGNSAPDKSGLPSDRFSAERTGGSVSTLTIQRTQQEDSAVYLCASSTRDSRTNEKLFFGSGTQLSVL.